What follows are 21 T cell receptor beta chains derived from one specimen sequenced in a study of T cell repertoires in ileal Crohn's disease. TCRdb's table, derived via immunoSEQ multiplex PCR, lists solely in-frame clones and lacks some. Among roughly 6,600 clones listed, around 92% were seen once. The material sequenced was ileal tissue. The receptors were sampled from an adult with Crohn's disease.

This rearrangement joins TRBV19 to TRBJ2-5; 9 positions agree with TRBD2. Germline CDR1 and CDR2: LNHDA and SQIVND (reference sequence). J gave up 4 bases and V 3 bases, and 9 bases lay outside the gene matches. There are 16 residues in the CDR3. CDR3: CASSMVVAGVGETQYF. For the CDR3, the DNA is TGTGCCAGTAGTATGGTAGTAGCGGGAGTCGGAGAGACCCAGTACTTC.

The chain is built from TRBV5-1 and TRBJ1-1; the match to TRBD1 covers 10 bases. The length of the CDR3 is 18 residues. After removal of 2 bases from V and 4 bases from J, the junction contained 14 bases not matched to a gene. Germline V lookup: CDR1 SGHRS, CDR2 YFSETQ. CDR3 protein: CASSFQTGGAPGGTEAFF. In nucleotides, the CDR3 is TGCGCCAGCAGCTTTCAGACAGGGGGCGCCCCCGGTGGCACTGAAGCTTTCTTT.

The rearrangement uses TRBV19 and TRBJ2-3; 8 bases map to TRBD2. The length of the CDR3 is 21 residues. Germline loops: CDR1 LNHDA, CDR2 SQIVND (reference sequence). Trimming cost V 3 bases and J 0 bases; bases outside gene matches: 20. The CDR3 nucleotides read TGTGCCAGTAGTATTAAGGGCCGGTTTCGGACTAGCTTCTCTAGCACAGATACGCAGTATTTT. It codes for CASSIKGRFRTSFSSTDTQYF.

The rearrangement uses TRBV19 and TRBJ2-3, with 8 bases lining up with TRBD2. V trimming: 4 bases; J trimming: 4 bases; junction bases outside the gene matches: 10. CDR1 LNHDA and CDR2 SQIVND come from the germline V gene (reference sequence). The CDR3 loop spans 16 amino acids. CDR3: CASSTASGSPADTQYF. In nucleotides, the CDR3 is TGTGCCAGTAGTACAGCAAGCGGGAGCCCTGCAGATACGCAGTATTTT.

This chain links TRBV5-1 with TRBJ2-3; possible D gene TRBD2, 5 bases. CDR1 and CDR2 (germline): SGHRS, YFSETQ. The CDR3 is 17 amino acids. V was clipped by 2 bases and J by 4 bases, with 20 bases between them. The CDR3 sequence: CASSFPRVMGSADTQYF. CDR3 coding DNA: TGCGCCAGCAGCTTCCCTCGGGTGATGGGGAGCGCAGATACGCAGTATTTT.

The J gene is TRBJ1-2, the V gene TRBV7-8; 8 bases match TRBD1. The CDR3 has 14 amino acids. Germline V gives CDR1 SGHVS, CDR2 FQNEAQ. J gave up 8 bases and V 4 bases, and 9 bases lay outside the gene matches. The DNA of the CDR3 is TGTGCCAGCAGCTCACAGGGGGGGAACGGAGGCTACACCTTC. It codes for CASSSQGGNGGYTF.

The gene calls are TRBV5-6 and TRBJ2-4; 7 positions match TRBD1. The germline gives CDR1 SGHDT, CDR2 YYEEEE. The J segment lost 5 bases and the V segment lost 4 bases, leaving 6 bases of the junction unmatched. The CDR3 loop spans 14 amino acids. CDR3 loop: CASSPIDRENIQYF. DNA of the CDR3: TGTGCCAGCAGCCCTATAGACAGGGAAAACATTCAGTACTTC.

The V call is TRBV19, the J call TRBJ2-4, with a possible D match to TRBD2 (8 bases). V lost 4 bases and J lost 6, with 13 bases in between. From germline, CDR1 is LNHDA and CDR2 SQIVND (reference sequence). This CDR3 spans 14 amino acids. The chain's CDR3 is CASSRDSGGNIQYF. Written as DNA, the CDR3 is TGTGCCAGTAGTAGGGACAGCGGGGGAAACATTCAGTACTTC. The complete variable domain, with remaining parts taken from reference TRBV19 and TRBJ2-4, reads DGGITQSPKYLFRKEGQNVTLSCEQNLNHDAMYWYRQDPGQGLRLIYYSQIVNDFQKGDIAEGYSVSREKKESFPLTVTSAQKNPTAFYLCASSRDSGGNIQYFGAGTRLSVL.

CDR3 residues: CASSWGHARQETQYF. As DNA, the CDR3 is TGCGCCAGCAGCTGGGGACACGCTCGGCAAGAGACCCAGTACTTC. This sequence joins TRBV5-1 and TRBJ2-5, with D possibly being TRBD1 (6 bases). The CDR3 is 15 residues long. The germline V gene encodes CDR1 SGHRS and CDR2 YFSETQ. The V and J ends lost 3 bases and 2 bases respectively, with 14 bases between them.

The J gene is TRBJ2-7, the V gene TRBV4-2; 13 positions match TRBD2. Germline CDR1 LGHNA, CDR2 YNFKEQ. V shed 0 bases and J 6 bases; nucleotides not matched to a gene: 8. There are 17 residues in the CDR3. CDR3: CASSQDLSGLAGSEQYF. In DNA form, the CDR3 reads TGTGCCAGCAGCCAAGATCTTTCGGGACTAGCGGGAAGCGAGCAGTACTTC.

The CDR3 DNA reads as TGTGCCAGCAGTTATGATCAGGGGGCCTCTGGAAACACCATATATTTT. Its protein product is CASSYDQGASGNTIYF. The chain is built from TRBV6-5 and TRBJ1-3; the match to TRBD1 covers 8 bases. Germline trimming cut 3 bases from V and 0 bases from J; bases unmatched to any gene: 4. Per the germline V gene, CDR1 is MNHEY and CDR2 is SVGAGI. CDR3 length: 16 amino acids.

J is TRBJ1-1 and V is TRBV30, with D possibly TRBD1 on 5 matching bases. Germline V lookup: CDR1 GTSNPN, CDR2 SVGIG (reference sequence). Trimming stripped 2 bases from V and 1 base from J, with 11 bases between. This CDR3 has 14 residues. The CDR3 region has the DNA TGTGCCTGGAGTTTAACAGGAACGAACACTGAAGCTTTCTTT. Amino acid sequence: CAWSLTGTNTEAFF. The full variable domain, its missing parts supplied by reference TRBV30 and TRBJ1-1, is SQTIHQWPATLVQPVGSPLSLECTVEGTSNPNLYWYRQAAGRGLQLLFYSVGIGQISSEVPQNLSASRPQDRQFILSSKKLLLSDSGFYLCAWSLTGTNTEAFFGQGTRLTVV.

The chain links TRBV9 to TRBJ2-5, with 10 bases matching TRBD2. The germline gives CDR1 SGDLS, CDR2 YYNGEE. CDR3 length: 14 amino acids. V lost 0 bases to trimming and J lost 4 bases; unmatched junction nucleotides: 0. The CDR3 region is CASSVGLAGETQYF. The CDR3 nucleotides read TGTGCCAGCAGCGTAGGACTAGCGGGAGAGACCCAGTACTTC.

The gene calls are TRBV6-4 and TRBJ1-5; D might be TRBD1 (5 bases). Germline CDR1 reads MRHNA; CDR2 reads SNTAGT. The CDR3 runs to 14 residues. V was clipped by 6 bases and J by 0 bases, with 9 bases between them. The CDR3 loop reads CASSQGYSNQPQHF. The CDR3 nucleotides read TGTGCCAGCAGCCAGGGATATAGCAATCAGCCCCAGCATTTT.

This clone was seen once. The CDR3 region is CASSEGGPYEQYF. CDR3 nucleotides: TGTGCCAGCAGTGAAGGTGGCCCCTACGAGCAGTACTTC. The rearrangement uses TRBV6-1 and TRBJ2-7; no clear D gene. CDR1 and CDR2 from the germline V gene are MNHNS and SASEGT. Deletions cut 1 base from V and 2 bases from J, with 6 bases between. This CDR3 comprises 13 residues.

The gene calls are TRBV5-6 and TRBJ1-6, with D possibly being TRBD1 (6 bases). The germline CDR1 and CDR2 sequences are SGHDT and YYEEEE. The CDR3 is 15 residues long. V lost 4 bases and J lost 4, with 12 bases in between. CDR3 amino acids: CASSVQGPYNSPLHF. CDR3 nucleotides: TGTGCCAGCAGCGTACAGGGACCGTATAATTCACCCCTCCACTTT.

The CDR3: CSAGLVGGTEAFF. The CDR3 nucleotides read TGCAGCGCGGGCCTCGTAGGAGGAACTGAAGCTTTCTTT. The gene calls are TRBV29-1 and TRBJ1-1; no firm D call. V was clipped by 7 bases and J by 5 bases, with 17 bases between them. CDR1 and CDR2 (germline): SQVTM, ANQGSEA. The CDR3 runs 13 residues.

V and J are TRBV4-1 and TRBJ2-4, with TRBD1 matching 7 bases. Germline V gene data show CDR1 as MGHRA and CDR2 as YSYEKL. The CDR3 totals 15 residues. V lost 2 bases, J lost 6 bases, and 7 bases stayed unmatched. The CDR3 sequence is CASSQLPGQRNIQYF. CDR3 in DNA: TGCGCCAGCAGCCAACTTCCGGGACAGAGAAACATTCAGTACTTC.

V and J are TRBV6-5 and TRBJ1-1, with D hard to call. Per germline, CDR1 MNHEY and CDR2 SVGAGI. The CDR3 runs 13 residues. V was shortened by 6 bases and J by 12 bases, with 20 bases between the two germline ends. The chain's CDR3 is CASRESSQRTTFF. CDR3 nucleotide sequence: TGTGCCAGCAGGGAGTCCAGTCAGCGTACCACTTTCTTT.

This clone was detected a few times. The V and J genes are TRBV6-1 and TRBJ2-2; D gene unclear. Germline V gives CDR1 MNHNS, CDR2 SASEGT. The CDR3 is 16 residues long. Deletions cut 2 bases from V and 2 bases from J, with 12 bases between. Here the CDR3 DNA reads TGTGCCAGCAGTGAAAAGAGGAGACTCAACACCGGGGAGCTGTTTTTT. Translating it yields CASSEKRRLNTGELFF.

The V call is TRBV5-1, the J call TRBJ2-5, with 9 bases lining up with TRBD2. The J call is in doubt because the DNA end fits TRBJ2-7 better. The CDR3 has 14 amino acids. Germline-derived CDR1 and CDR2 are SGHRS and YFSETQ. DNA for the CDR3: TGCGCCAGCAGCAGTAGCGGGAGCTCCTACGAGCAGTACTTC. Protein sequence: CASSSSGSSYEQYF.